This is a list of T cell receptor beta chains from one sample in a study of cytomegalovirus exposure and HLA in healthy donors. Sequencing used immunoSEQ multiplex PCR; TCRdb keeps in-frame clones, though not all of them. The top ten clones hold 0.6% to 0.85% of a sample with about 140,000 clones, approximately 89% of them seen once. The sample consisted of PBMCs. These receptors were obtained from a man between 18 and 35 years old in good health and CMV-seronegative. Both conserved end residues are part of each CDR3. Fields, in order: clone size, D gene, CDR3 length, J gene, V gene, CDR3 DNA, CDR3 protein. D genes are given only for firm matches. The size field is filled for only some rows; it gives once, few, many or a size class.

.,.,15,TRBJ2-3,TRBV14,TGTGCCAGCAGCCAAGAAAGAGGGGGGGCAGATACGCAGTATTTT,CASSQERGGADTQYF
.,TRBD2,17,TRBJ2-1,TRBV6-1,TGTGCCAGCAGTGCAGAAACCATAGCGGGGTGGGGGGATGAGCAGTTCTTC,CASSAETIAGWGDEQFF
.,.,15,TRBJ1-4,TRBV5-5,TGTGCCAGCAGCCTCTGGGACACGATTAATGAAAAACTGTTTTTT,CASSLWDTINEKLFF
.,TRBD1,15,TRBJ1-5,TRBV25-1,TGTGCCAGCAGAGCCACAGGGGGCGGCAATCAGCCCCAGCATTTT,CASRATGGGNQPQHF
.,TRBD1,16,TRBJ1-2,TRBV9,TGTGCCAGCAGCGTAGTGAGAGGACAGGGGGCGCGAAGCTACACCTTC,CASSVVRGQGARSYTF
.,TRBD1,16,TRBJ2-4,TRBV5-4,TGTGCCAGCAGCGTTCCGGGACAGGGAGCCAAAAACATTCAGTACTTC,CASSVPGQGAKNIQYF
.,.,15,TRBJ2-4,TRBV6-5,TGTGCCAGCAGTCCCCAGGGGGGAGTCAAAAACATTCAGTACTTC,CASSPQGGVKNIQYF
.,TRBD1,13,TRBJ1-1,TRBV9,TGTGCCAGCAGCGGACAGGGCTACACTGAAGCTTTCTTT,CASSGQGYTEAFF
.,.,17,TRBJ2-1,TRBV5-6,TGTGCCAGCAGCCCCCGAGCTCTAGCGAATGGAGCCTATGAGCAGTTCTTC,CASSPRALANGAYEQFF
few,TRBD1,15,TRBJ2-4,TRBV5-4,TGTGCCAGCAGCCTTCTAAAAGGGACAGGAAACATTCAGTACTTC,CASSLLKGTGNIQYF
.,.,14,TRBJ1-5,TRBV30,TGTGCCTGGAGTGTAGGGGGGGTTAATCAGCCCCAGCATTTT,CAWSVGGVNQPQHF
.,TRBD2,18,TRBJ2-3,TRBV7-2,TGTGCCAGCAGCTTCCCTAGGACTAGCGGGAGGGGACGAGATACGCAGTATTTT,CASSFPRTSGRGRDTQYF
.,.,14,TRBJ2-5,TRBV6-5,TGTGCCAGCAGTCCAGGCGGGGGCAGAGAGACCCAGTACTTC,CASSPGGGRETQYF
.,.,13,TRBJ2-7,TRBV18,TGTGCCAGCTCACCAGGCTTCCCTCTCGAGCAGTACTTC,CASSPGFPLEQYF
.,.,18,TRBJ2-1,TRBV4-1,TGCGCCAGCAGCCAAGATAGGTACAGACAGATGATCTACAATGAGCAGTTCTTC,CASSQDRYRQMIYNEQFF
.,TRBD1,15,TRBJ1-5,TRBV7-2,TGTGCCAGCAGCTCGGGACAGGGGTACAATCAGCCCCAGCATTTT,CASSSGQGYNQPQHF
.,.,14,TRBJ2-3,TRBV5-1,TGCGCCAGCAGCAAGGGACACCGCACAGATACGCAGTATTTT,CASSKGHRTDTQYF
.,.,15,TRBJ1-1,TRBV14,TGTGCCAGCAGCCAAGACTTCTACACGGGACAAAAAGCTTTCTTT,CASSQDFYTGQKAFF
once,.,14,TRBJ1-5,TRBV7-2,TGTGCCAGCAGCCCTAGTTATACCAATCAGCCCCAGCATTTT,CASSPSYTNQPQHF
.,TRBD1,15,TRBJ1-2,TRBV19,TGTGCCAGTAGTATAGATAGGACAGGCCTGCGAGGCTACACCTTC,CASSIDRTGLRGYTF
.,.,15,TRBJ2-3,TRBV25-1,TGTGCCAGCAGTGGACAGGTAGTCGGCACAGATACGCAGTATTTT,CASSGQVVGTDTQYF
.,.,14,TRBJ1-2,TRBV19,TGTGCCAGTAGTGGGGGACTTTATAACTATGGCTACACCTTC,CASSGGLYNYGYTF
.,.,13,TRBJ1-2,TRBV10-3,TGTGCCATCAGTTCTGGCCAGGGCCAAGGCTACACCTTC,CAISSGQGQGYTF
once,.,14,TRBJ1-1,TRBV11-2,TGTGCCAGCAGCTTACAGGGCCCGAACACTGAAGCTTTCTTT,CASSLQGPNTEAFF
.,TRBD2,15,TRBJ2-1,TRBV7-9,TGTGCCAGCAGCGTTAGCGGGGGGGCCCTGGTTGAGCAGTTCTTC,CASSVSGGALVEQFF
.,.,14,TRBJ1-3,TRBV6-1,TGTGCCAGCTATCAGGGGAGCTCTGGAAACACCATATATTTT,CASYQGSSGNTIYF
.,.,15,TRBJ2-3,TRBV30,TGTGCCTGGAGTGGGGGAGGGGGAATCACAGATACGCAGTATTTT,CAWSGGGGITDTQYF
.,.,15,TRBJ2-7,TRBV6-1,TGTGCCAGCAGTGAATTAGGGGACAAGGGCTACGAGCAGTACTTC,CASSELGDKGYEQYF
.,.,15,TRBJ2-3,TRBV7-2,TGTGCCAGCAGACTACGTGTAACTAGCACAGATACGCAGTATTTT,CASRLRVTSTDTQYF
few,.,15,TRBJ2-1,TRBV5-1,TGCGCCAGCAGCTTAGAAATCGGGAAGGGCAATGAGCAGTTCTTC,CASSLEIGKGNEQFF
.,TRBD2,17,TRBJ2-1,TRBV19,TGTGCCAGTAGTACCCGGGGGGGAGCGGGAGGCCTCAATGAGCAGTTCTTC,CASSTRGGAGGLNEQFF
.,.,13,TRBJ2-7,TRBV2,TGTGCCAGCAGTGTCCTACCCCCCAACGAGCAGTACTTC,CASSVLPPNEQYF
.,TRBD1,19,TRBJ1-4,TRBV5-8,TGTGCCAGCAGCCCGGGACAGGGGAGAAGGATCTCGGCTAATGAAAAACTGTTTTTT,CASSPGQGRRISANEKLFF
.,TRBD1,15,TRBJ2-2,TRBV5-6,TGTGCCAGCAGCCAGGGACAGGGTGGAACCGGGGAGCTGTTTTTT,CASSQGQGGTGELFF
.,TRBD2,16,TRBJ2-2,TRBV6-5,TGTGCCAGCAGTTACTCGCTACTAGCGGGTACCGGGGAGCTGTTTTTT,CASSYSLLAGTGELFF
.,TRBD1,15,TRBJ2-5,TRBV5-1,TGCGCCAGCAAACCGGGACAGGGGGGGCAAGAGACCCAGTACTTC,CASKPGQGGQETQYF
.,.,17,TRBJ2-3,TRBV5-1,TGCGCCAGCAGCTTGTGGAGTGGCGGGTCAAGGGCAGATACGCAGTATTTT,CASSLWSGGSRADTQYF
.,TRBD1,15,TRBJ2-7,TRBV27,TGTGCCAGCAGTTTGGACAGGGGGCTTGCTGGCGAGCAGTACTTC,CASSLDRGLAGEQYF
.,TRBD1,16,TRBJ2-1,TRBV5-1,TGCGCCAGCAAATTACTCGGGACAGGGAATTTAAATGAGCAGTTCTTC,CASKLLGTGNLNEQFF
.,TRBD1,14,TRBJ1-1,TRBV7-9,TGTGCCAGCAGCGTCGGACAGGGCGGAACTGAAGCTTTCTTT,CASSVGQGGTEAFF
.,TRBD1,15,TRBJ2-7,TRBV15,TGTGCCACCAGCAGAGGTGGACAGGGGGCCTACGAGCAGTACTTC,CATSRGGQGAYEQYF
once,TRBD2,18,TRBJ2-1,TRBV27,TGTGCCAGCAGTTTAATTCCCCTGGCTAGCGGGAGATCGAATGAGCAGTTCTTC,CASSLIPLASGRSNEQFF
.,TRBD1,14,TRBJ1-4,TRBV9,TGTGCCAGCAACCAGGGGGCGACTAATGAAAAACTGTTTTTT,CASNQGATNEKLFF
.,.,13,TRBJ1-2,TRBV27,TGTGCCAGCAGTTCGGGGGGCGCGTTGGGCTACACCTTC,CASSSGGALGYTF
.,.,14,TRBJ1-5,TRBV30,TGTGCCATATCAAAGGGGGTCGGGCATCAGCCCCAGCATTTT,CAISKGVGHQPQHF
.,TRBD1,14,TRBJ1-1,TRBV27,TGTGCCAGCAGTAGAGGGACAGGGGGTGCTGAAGCTTTCTTT,CASSRGTGGAEAFF
.,.,13,TRBJ2-3,TRBV27,TGTGCCAGTCGTACAGCCCGCACAGATACGCAGTATTTT,CASRTARTDTQYF
.,TRBD1,14,TRBJ2-2,TRBV5-1,TGCGCCAGCGGGTACGACAGGGGTACCGGGGAGCTGTTTTTT,CASGYDRGTGELFF
once,TRBD2,14,TRBJ2-7,TRBV11-2,TGTGCCAGCAGCTTAGGGCGGGGGTCCTACGAGCAGTACTTC,CASSLGRGSYEQYF
.,TRBD1,15,TRBJ1-2,TRBV30,TGTGCCTGGAGTTCAACGGGACAGGGGACGAACGGCTACACCTTC,CAWSSTGQGTNGYTF
once,TRBD1,15,TRBJ2-3,TRBV19,TGTGCCAGTAGTGTCGACAGGGGGGAGGCAGATACGCAGTATTTT,CASSVDRGEADTQYF
.,.,15,TRBJ1-4,TRBV6-5,TGTGCCAGCAGTTACTGGGGGGGGCGTGATGAAAAACTGTTTTTT,CASSYWGGRDEKLFF
.,TRBD1,16,TRBJ1-5,TRBV6-6,TGTGCCAGCAGTAATAACAGACAGGGCGTTAATCAGCCCCAGCATTTT,CASSNNRQGVNQPQHF